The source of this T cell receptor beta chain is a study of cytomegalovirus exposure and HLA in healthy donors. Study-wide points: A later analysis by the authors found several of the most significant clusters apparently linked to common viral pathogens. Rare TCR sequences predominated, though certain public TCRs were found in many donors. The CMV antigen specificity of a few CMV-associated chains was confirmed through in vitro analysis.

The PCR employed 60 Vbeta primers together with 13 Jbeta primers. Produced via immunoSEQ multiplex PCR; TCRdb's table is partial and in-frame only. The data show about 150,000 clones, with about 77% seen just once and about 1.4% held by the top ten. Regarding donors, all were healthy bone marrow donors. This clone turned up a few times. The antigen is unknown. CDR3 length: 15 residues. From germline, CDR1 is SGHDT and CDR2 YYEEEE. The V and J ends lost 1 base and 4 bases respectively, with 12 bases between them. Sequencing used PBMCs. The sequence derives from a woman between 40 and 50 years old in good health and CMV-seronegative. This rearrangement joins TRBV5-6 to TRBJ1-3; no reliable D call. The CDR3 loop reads CASSLRMGRGNTIYF. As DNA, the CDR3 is TGTGCCAGCAGCTTGAGGATGGGCCGAGGAAACACCATATATTTT. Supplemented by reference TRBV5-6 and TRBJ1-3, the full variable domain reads DAGVTQSPTHLIKTRGQQVTLRCSPKSGHDTVSWYQQALGQGPQFIFQYYEEEERQRGNFPDRFSGHQFPNYSSELNVNALLLGDSALYLCASSLRMGRGNTIYFGEGSWLTVV.